The 15 T cell receptor beta chains reported below all come from one sample, sequenced in a study of vaccination and CD4 T cells after COVID-19 (dated by TCRdb to about 2022). Their cognate antigens are unknown. Libraries were constructed by PCR. The sample was run on an Illumina iSeq 100. At the Johns Hopkins FTIC core, DNA from the cultured CD4+ T cells underwent TCR sequencing with the Oncomine TCR Beta short-read assay. The public reads were quality trimmed at Q25 with fastp and then assembled into clones with MiXCR by TCRdb, keeping productive beta chains. Rows with one shared CDR3 protein collapse into an entry with the most common genes and DNA. This sample gives 9,500 to 15,000 distinct CDR3 sequences in total; roughly 58% of them show up just once. The ten biggest clones cover 9.1% of the sample. The intended sense of this specimen's treatment or condition label: approximately nine-day PBMC culture with coronavirus spike peptide pools or control peptides (ViraFEST assay).

The sequencing input was CD4+ T cells from blood, cultured in vitro. The receptors shown here come from a human donor who had recovered from COVID-19.

This clonotype was picked up a small number of times. In nucleotides, the CDR3 is TGTGCCAGCAGCTTAGGAGATACGCAGTATTTT. This encodes CASSLGDTQYF. The chain employs TRBV5-5 and TRBJ2-3; D call uncertain. The CDR3 runs to 11 residues. Germline lookup yields CDR1 SGHKS and CDR2 YYEKEE (reference sequence). Trimming took off 2 bases at V and 5 bases at J, with 3 bases between the two ends. Full variable domain (missing parts from reference TRBV5-5 and TRBJ2-3): DAGVTQSPTHLIKTRGQQVTLRCSPISGHKSVSWYQQVLGQGPQFIFQYYEKEERGRGNFPDRFSARQFPNYSSELNVNALLLGDSALYLCASSLGDTQYFGPGTRLTVL.

This clonotype was seen a few times. The V and J genes are TRBV21-1 and TRBJ2-4; the table names TRBD2, a call not compared with the DNA. TRBV21-1 is listed as a pseudogene. The CDR3 covers 18 residues. The CDR3 protein is CASSKGGTRTATKNIQYF. As DNA, the CDR3 is TGTGCCAGCAGCAAAGGAGGGACTAGAACTGCTACCAAAAACATTCAGTACTTC.

Only a few counts were recorded for this clonotype. This chain uses TRBV7-9 with TRBJ2-1; 14 nucleotides agree with TRBD2. This CDR3 has 16 residues. Germline V gene lookup returns CDR1 SEHNR and CDR2 FQNEAQ (reference sequence). With 5 bases clipped from V and 7 bases from J, the junction kept 7 bases outside the gene matches. CDR3 nucleotide sequence: TGTGCCAGCAGCACGCGGACTAGCGGGAGGAGGAATGAGCAGTTCTTC. This encodes CASSTRTSGRRNEQFF.

This clonotype has just a few counts. This chain uses TRBV12-3 or TRBV12-4 with TRBJ1-2; no clear D. V was pared by 0 bases and J by 8 bases, with 16 bases between. The CDR3 runs to 15 residues. The CDR3 sequence is CASSLAQGLKQGYTF. In DNA form, the CDR3 reads TGTGCCAGCAGTTTAGCGCAAGGGTTAAAGCAGGGCTACACCTTC.

This clonotype was detected a few times. This chain connects TRBV6-1 to TRBJ1-5, with 9 nucleotides matching TRBD1. V trimming: 4 bases; J trimming: 6 bases; junction bases outside the gene matches: 7. CDR1 and CDR2 from the germline V gene are MNHNS and SASEGT. This CDR3 is built from 15 residues. The CDR3 nucleotides read TGTGCCAGCAGTGGCGGACAGGGGACAGGTCAGCCCCAGCATTTT. Its protein is CASSGGQGTGQPQHF.

This clonotype was seen once. J is TRBJ1-1 and V is TRBV5-1; possibly TRBD1 for D (5 bases). V was pared by 4 bases and J by 0 bases, with 22 bases between. Germline values: CDR1 SGHRS, CDR2 YFSETQ. This CDR3 is built from 18 residues. CDR3 nucleotide sequence: TGCGCCAGCAGCGGGGCAGGGTCGATCGCTCTCATGAACACTGAAGCTTTCTTT. This codes for CASSGAGSIALMNTEAFF.

The chain couples TRBV20-1 to TRBJ1-6, with TRBD1 matching 11 bases. In germline, CDR1 is DFQATT, CDR2 SNEGSKA (reference sequence). V gave up 3 bases and J gave up 8 bases; unmatched junction bases: 9. The CDR3 is 16 amino acids. The CDR3 protein is CSARDRGRPLYSPLHF. In nucleotides, the CDR3 is TGCAGTGCTAGGGACAGGGGGCGCCCTTTGTATTCACCCCTCCACTTT.

The chain links TRBV27 to TRBJ2-7, with TRBD1 matching over 10 bases. CDR1 is MNHEY, CDR2 SMNVEV, per germline (reference sequence). V gave up 5 bases and J gave up 4 bases; unmatched junction bases: 20. There are 19 residues in the CDR3. CDR3 loop: CASSPLYGTGALEIYEQYF. The DNA of the CDR3 is TGTGCCAGCAGTCCCCTTTACGGGACAGGGGCTCTCGAGATTTACGAGCAGTACTTC.

This clonotype was observed a handful of times. This chain links TRBV21-1 with TRBJ2-1. TRBV21-1 is a pseudogene segment. CDR3 length: 11 amino acids. CDR3: CASSLRQKQFF. CDR3 sequence (DNA): TGTGCCAGCAGCCTGCGGCAAAAGCAGTTCTTC.

This clonotype appeared a few times. The chain employs TRBV12-3 or TRBV12-4 and TRBJ1-2; D possibly corresponds to TRBD1 (5 bases). Between the trimmed V and J ends, which lost 2 bases and 9 bases, there was a span of 10 bases. The CDR3 spans 12 residues. CDR3 sequence: CASSLLLGRYTF. CDR3 nucleotide sequence: TGTGCCAGCAGTTTATTGTTGGGGCGCTACACCTTC.

The chain recombines TRBV12-3 or TRBV12-4 with TRBJ2-4; 8 bases align to TRBD2. The CDR3 has 13 residues. The junction had 4 bases not matched to a gene; V was cut back by 6 bases and J by 6 bases. CDR3 in DNA: TGTGCCAGCAGAGCGGGAGCGGGAAACATTCAGTACTTC. It is translated as CASRAGAGNIQYF.

The chain combines TRBV7-9 with TRBJ2-3, with 11 bases aligning to TRBD2. V lost 4 bases, J lost 6 bases, and 3 bases stayed unmatched. CDR1 SEHNR and CDR2 FQNEAQ come from the germline V gene (reference sequence). CDR3 size: 14 residues. CDR3 bases: TGTGCCAGCAGCTGGTGGACTAGCGGGGATACGCAGTATTTT. Protein: CASSWWTSGDTQYF.

The chain couples TRBV6-1 to TRBJ1-5; D is ambiguous. There are 15 residues in the CDR3. V lost 2 bases and J 8 bases, leaving 16 bases between the germline ends. Germline-derived CDR1 and CDR2 are MNHNS and SASEGT. The CDR3 DNA sequence: TGTGCCAGCAGTGAAATGTCTGTACCTAGGGAGCCCCAGCATTTT. Amino acids: CASSEMSVPREPQHF.

This clonotype turned up a few times. The chain has TRBV11-2 and TRBJ2-3, with unresolved D. Trimming cost V 1 base and J 3 bases, with 2 bases left between them. This CDR3 has 12 residues. Germline V gene lookup returns CDR1 SGHAT and CDR2 FQNNGV. The chain's CDR3 is CASSLGTDTQYF. The CDR3 coding sequence is TGTGCCAGCAGCTTAGGAACAGATACGCAGTATTTT.

The rearrangement uses TRBV20-1 and TRBJ2-3, with 9 positions matching TRBD2. CDR3 size: 15 residues. J lost 6 bases, V lost 5 bases, and 12 bases had no gene match. Germline values: CDR1 DFQATT, CDR2 SNEGSKA (reference sequence). This CDR3 is CSAPPGLAGPDTQYF. The CDR3, as DNA: TGCAGTGCTCCACCAGGGCTAGCGGGGCCCGATACGCAGTATTTT.